Listed here are 5 T cell receptor beta chains from one sample, sequenced in a study of T cell responses to AZD1222 COVID-19 vaccine. The assay was immunoSEQ multiplex PCR, and TCRdb's table has in-frame clones only and misses some. The table lists tens of thousands of clones, about 88% of them singletons. The specimen comprised peripheral blood, sampled on day 0 of AZD1222 vaccination. Receptor source: an adult in good health.

This rearrangement joins TRBV5-6 to TRBJ2-7; the D call may be TRBD1 or TRBD2 (6 bases each). Per the germline V gene, CDR1 is SGHDT and CDR2 is YYEEEE. This CDR3 spans 15 amino acids. V dropped 1 base and J dropped 2 bases, with 13 bases sitting between them. The CDR3, as DNA: TGTGCCAGCAGCTTGCGGGGGCGACCGACCTACGAGCAGTACTTC. Residues: CASSLRGRPTYEQYF.

The rearrangement links TRBV6-2 or TRBV6-3 to TRBJ1-2, with 8 nucleotides matching TRBD1. The germline V gene encodes CDR1 MNHEY and CDR2 SVGEGT. V lost 4 bases and J lost 7; bases outside the gene matches: 11. This CDR3 is built from 15 residues. The CDR3 DNA reads as TGTGCCAGCAGTTCCGACACGACAGGGGAGAGTGGCTACACCTTC. This sequence encodes CASSSDTTGESGYTF.

CDR3 protein: CASSASPLSGNTIYF. The CDR3, as DNA: TGTGCCAGCAGCGCGTCCCCTCTATCTGGAAACACCATATATTTT. The J gene is TRBJ1-3, the V gene TRBV9; no reliable D call. V lost 3 bases and J lost 1, with 11 bases in between. Germline CDR1 is SGDLS and CDR2 is YYNGEE. The CDR3 is 15 amino acids.

The rearrangement links TRBV6-1 to TRBJ2-3, with D perhaps TRBD2 (6 bases). V was trimmed by 0 bases and J by 2 bases, leaving 9 bases between them. Per the germline V gene, CDR1 is MNHNS and CDR2 is SASEGT. CDR3 length: 15 residues. CDR3 sequence: CASSEAGGITDTQYF. CDR3 sequence (DNA): TGTGCCAGCAGTGAAGCGGGGGGAATCACAGATACGCAGTATTTT.

The chain couples TRBV7-9 to TRBJ2-1, with D uncertain. V was trimmed by 5 bases and J by 4 bases, leaving 15 bases between them. The length of the CDR3 is 15 residues. Germline-derived CDR1 and CDR2 are SEHNR and FQNEAQ (reference sequence). This chain's CDR3 is CASSPRTGEYNEQFF. CDR3 in DNA: TGTGCCAGCAGCCCAAGGACGGGCGAATACAATGAGCAGTTCTTC.